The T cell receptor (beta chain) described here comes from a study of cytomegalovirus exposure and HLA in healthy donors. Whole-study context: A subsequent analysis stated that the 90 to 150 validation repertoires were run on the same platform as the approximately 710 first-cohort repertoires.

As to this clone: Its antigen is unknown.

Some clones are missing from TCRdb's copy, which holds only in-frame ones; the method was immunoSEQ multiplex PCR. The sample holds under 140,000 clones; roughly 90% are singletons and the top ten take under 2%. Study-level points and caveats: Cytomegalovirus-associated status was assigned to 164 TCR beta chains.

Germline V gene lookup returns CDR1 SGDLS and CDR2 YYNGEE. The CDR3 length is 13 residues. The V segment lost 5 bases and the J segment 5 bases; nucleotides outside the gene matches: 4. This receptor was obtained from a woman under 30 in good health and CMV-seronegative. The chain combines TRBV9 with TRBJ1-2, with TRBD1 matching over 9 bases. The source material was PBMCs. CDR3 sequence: CASRSGTGYGYTF. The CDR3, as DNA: TGTGCCAGCAGATCCGGGACAGGGTATGGCTACACCTTC. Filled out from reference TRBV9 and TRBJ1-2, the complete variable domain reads DSGVTQTPKHLITATGQRVTLRCSPRSGDLSVYWYQQSLDQGLQFLIQYYNGEERAKGNILERFSAQQFPDLHSELNLSSLELGDSALYFCASRSGTGYGYTFGSGTRLTVV.